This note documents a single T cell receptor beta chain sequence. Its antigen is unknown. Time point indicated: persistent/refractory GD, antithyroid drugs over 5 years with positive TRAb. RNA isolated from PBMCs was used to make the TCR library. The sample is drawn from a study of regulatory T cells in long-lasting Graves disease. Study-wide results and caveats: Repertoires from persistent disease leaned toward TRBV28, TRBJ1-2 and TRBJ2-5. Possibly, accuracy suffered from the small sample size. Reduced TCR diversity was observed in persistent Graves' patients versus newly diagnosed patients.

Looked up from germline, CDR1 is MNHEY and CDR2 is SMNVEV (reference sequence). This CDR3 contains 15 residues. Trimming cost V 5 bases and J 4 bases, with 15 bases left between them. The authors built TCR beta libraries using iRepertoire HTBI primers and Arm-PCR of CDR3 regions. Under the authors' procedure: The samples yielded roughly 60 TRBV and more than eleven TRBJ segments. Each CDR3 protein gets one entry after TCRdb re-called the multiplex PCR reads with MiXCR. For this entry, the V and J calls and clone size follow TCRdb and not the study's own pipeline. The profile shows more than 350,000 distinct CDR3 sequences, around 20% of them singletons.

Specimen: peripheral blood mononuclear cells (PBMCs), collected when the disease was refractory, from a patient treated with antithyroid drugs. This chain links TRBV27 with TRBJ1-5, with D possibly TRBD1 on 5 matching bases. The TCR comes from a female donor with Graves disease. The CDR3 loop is CASSDTRQPNQPQHF. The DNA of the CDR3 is TGTGCCAGCAGTGATACCCGACAGCCTAATCAGCCCCAGCATTTT.